One sample yielded the 18 T cell receptor beta chains listed below, sequenced in a study of cytomegalovirus exposure and HLA in healthy donors. Profiling relied on immunoSEQ multiplex PCR, and the TCRdb table lists in-frame clones only, not all of them. The sample comprises about 110,000 clones, more than 90% of which are singletons, and roughly 0.67% rests with the top ten. What was sequenced was PBMCs. All receptors derive from a woman aged 18-29 years in good health and CMV-seronegative.

This chain joins TRBV2 and TRBJ2-3, with 7 bases fitting TRBD2. This CDR3 has 14 amino acids. With V trimmed by 8 bases and J by 7 bases, 12 bases remained unmatched. Germline V lookup: CDR1 SNHLY, CDR2 FYNNEI. CDR3 nucleotides: TGTGCCAGCGGAGAGGCTAGCGGTCGAAATACGCAGTATTTT. Translating gives CASGEASGRNTQYF.

V is TRBV7-2 and J is TRBJ1-3; possible D gene TRBD1, 5 bases. The CDR3 totals 14 residues. CDR1 and CDR2 (germline): SGHTA, FQGNSA. Trimming pared 5 bases from V and 1 base from J, leaving 9 bases between. The CDR3 DNA follows: TGTGCCAGCAGCCAGGAGGGGTCTGGAAACACCATATATTTT. This sequence encodes CASSQEGSGNTIYF.

The V and J genes are TRBV28 and TRBJ1-2; 10 bases map to TRBD1. The V gene end was trimmed by 6 bases and the J gene end by 8 bases; junction bases not matched to a gene: 15. The CDR3 consists of 16 residues. Germline values: CDR1 MDHEN, CDR2 SYDVKM. CDR3 residues: CASSPPPGTGVHGYTF. Written as DNA, the CDR3 is TGTGCCAGCAGCCCCCCTCCCGGGACAGGGGTTCACGGCTACACCTTC.

The V gene is TRBV6-5, the J gene TRBJ1-5; 8 positions match TRBD1. V shed 4 bases, J shed 4 bases, and the junction held 6 bases outside the gene matches. This CDR3 region has 15 residues. CDR1 and CDR2 (germline): MNHEY, SVGAGI. CDR3 sequence reads: CASSLRQGPNQPQHF. The CDR3 DNA follows: TGTGCCAGCAGTTTAAGACAGGGGCCTAATCAGCCCCAGCATTTT.

This rearrangement joins TRBV5-8 to TRBJ2-5; 11 nucleotides agree with TRBD1. Germline assignment: CDR1 SGHTS and CDR2 YDEGEE. V was pared by 4 bases and J by 1 base, with 6 bases of the junction left unmatched. The CDR3 length is 16 residues. The CDR3 coding sequence is TGTGCCAGCAGCCATGGACAGGGGGCGTCCCAAGAGACCCAGTACTTC. Its protein product is CASSHGQGASQETQYF.

The J gene is TRBJ2-6, the V gene TRBV6-1, with D possibly matching TRBD1 (5 bases). Per the germline V gene, CDR1 is MNHNS and CDR2 is SASEGT. V shed 4 bases and J shed 2 bases, with 12 bases lying between them. The CDR3 has 16 amino acids. The CDR3 loop reads CASSGTYAPGANVLTF. In DNA, the CDR3 is TGTGCCAGCAGTGGGACATACGCCCCTGGGGCCAACGTCCTGACTTTC.

The J gene is TRBJ2-1, the V gene TRBV28, with 9 bases aligning to TRBD2. CDR3 size: 14 residues. The V and J ends lost 6 bases and 4 bases, in that order; junction bases with no gene match: 4. CDR1 and CDR2 from the germline V gene are MDHEN and SYDVKM. This CDR3 reads CASSASGAYNEQFF. CDR3 DNA sequence: TGTGCCAGCAGCGCTAGCGGGGCTTACAATGAGCAGTTCTTC.

V gene TRBV27 combines with J gene TRBJ1-5; D is perhaps TRBD1 (5 bases). V was clipped by 2 bases and J by 7 bases, with 12 bases between them. Germline CDR1 is MNHEY and CDR2 is SMNVEV (reference sequence). The CDR3 sequence is 14 residues long. The CDR3 region has the DNA TGTGCCAGCAGTTTAAGGGGATCCTGGCAGCCCCAGCATTTT. Protein sequence: CASSLRGSWQPQHF.

This chain links TRBV15 with TRBJ2-1; 11 bases line up with TRBD2. CDR1 is LNHNV, CDR2 YYDKDF, per germline (reference sequence). The CDR3 has 17 amino acids. The V gene end was trimmed by 5 bases and the J gene end by 0 bases; junction bases not matched to a gene: 6. The CDR3 sequence: CATSRLAGGSSYNEQFF. Written as DNA, the CDR3 is TGTGCCACCAGCCGGCTAGCGGGGGGTAGCTCCTACAATGAGCAGTTCTTC.

V usage is TRBV11-3 and J usage is TRBJ2-2, with TRBD1 matching 7 bases. Trimming removed 4 bases from V and 0 bases from J; junction bases left unmatched: 5. Germline V lookup: CDR1 SGHNT, CDR2 YENEEA. The CDR3 totals 16 residues. CDR3: CASSYRQGSNTGELFF. The CDR3 DNA follows: TGTGCCAGCAGCTATAGACAGGGATCGAACACCGGGGAGCTGTTTTTT.

The V gene is TRBV5-1, the J gene TRBJ2-2, with 7 bases fitting TRBD1. With V trimmed by 7 bases and J by 0 bases, 6 bases remained unmatched. The germline V gene has CDR1 SGHRS and CDR2 YFSETQ. CDR3 length equals 15 residues. CDR3 in amino acids: CASHRQGTNTGELFF. The CDR3 DNA follows: TGCGCCAGCCACCGACAGGGCACGAACACCGGGGAGCTGTTTTTT.

This chain links TRBV30 with TRBJ1-6, with TRBD1 matching over 9 bases. Germline CDR1 GTSNPN, CDR2 SVGIG (reference sequence). With V trimmed by 4 bases and J by 10 bases, 8 bases remained unmatched. CDR3 length equals 14 residues. The CDR3 coding sequence is TGTGCCTGGACCCTAGGGGACAGGGTCTCACCCCTCCACTTT. The encoded protein is CAWTLGDRVSPLHF.

The chain is built from TRBV6-1 and TRBJ2-7, with TRBD1 matching over 7 bases. The CDR3 totals 12 residues. The junction had 0 bases not matched to a gene; V was cut back by 4 bases and J by 3 bases. Germline values: CDR1 MNHNS, CDR2 SASEGT. The CDR3 DNA reads as TGTGCCAGCAGTGGGGACAGCTACGAGCAGTACTTC. Encoded protein: CASSGDSYEQYF.

The J gene is TRBJ1-1, the V gene TRBV5-1; no reliable D call. This CDR3 is 13 amino acids long. CDR1 SGHRS and CDR2 YFSETQ come from the germline V gene. V lost 1 base, J lost 1 base, and 5 bases lay in between. CDR3 sequence (DNA): TGCGCCAGCAGCTTGACAGCGAACACTGAAGCTTTCTTT. It yields the protein CASSLTANTEAFF.

The V and J genes are TRBV28 and TRBJ2-1; the match to TRBD2 covers 8 bases. This CDR3 is 17 amino acids long. J lost 7 bases, V lost 4 bases, and 15 bases had no gene match. Germline loops: CDR1 MDHEN, CDR2 SYDVKM. The CDR3 nucleotides are TGTGCCAGCAGTTCCGCTCGAGGAGCGGGGGTTAGGAATGAGCAGTTCTTC. Its protein is CASSSARGAGVRNEQFF.

The rearrangement uses TRBV2 and TRBJ1-5, with D possibly TRBD1 on 6 matching bases. The CDR3 has 14 amino acids. V was shortened by 6 bases and J by 1 base, with 10 bases between the two germline ends. Germline CDR1 SNHLY, CDR2 FYNNEI. CDR3 residues: CASRVRGSNQPQHF. CDR3 in DNA: TGTGCCAGCAGGGTCAGGGGAAGCAATCAGCCCCAGCATTTT.

The table lists this clone with a count of one. The genes are TRBV28 and TRBJ1-1, with 8 bases that match TRBD1. Trimming took 5 bases from V and 5 from J; bases not matched to a gene: 4. CDR1 is MDHEN, CDR2 SYDVKM, per germline. CDR3 size: 13 residues. The CDR3 sequence is CASSTRGQTEAFF. CDR3 coding DNA: TGTGCCAGCAGTACCAGGGGGCAGACTGAAGCTTTCTTT.

This chain links TRBV7-9 with TRBJ2-5; D may be TRBD1 (6 bases). From germline, CDR1 is SEHNR and CDR2 FQNEAQ (reference sequence). Deletions cut 1 base from V and 13 bases from J, with 19 bases between. This CDR3 comprises 14 residues. CDR3 nucleotides: TGTGCCAGCAGCTTAGGAAGACAGGCGGTAGACCTGTACTTC. Amino acids: CASSLGRQAVDLYF.